This entry concerns a single T cell receptor (beta chain). Original processing methods: It was from reference gene primer amplification that nucleated cell counts were estimated. Assay: immunoSEQ multiplex PCR; the TCRdb copy retains only in-frame clones and omits some. The D gene and trimming were derived from the DNA, and the V and J assignments and clone size from that table. The sample has about 160,000 clones, approximately 92% seen once. The sample originates from a study of blood T cell repertoires in COVID-19. Study-wide context: Both acute and convalescent COVID-19 samples were obtained from the United States, Italy and Spain. Sample material is recorded as cDNA or gDNA derived from T cells, B-cell-depleted T cells, or PBMCs.

V lost 5 bases to trimming and J lost 5 bases, with 21 bases between them. This CDR3 contains 16 residues. Germline values: CDR1 LNHDA, CDR2 SQIVND (reference sequence). This sequence was found in a woman in her forties or fifties with acute or convalescent COVID-19. The chain carries TRBV19 and TRBJ1-2, with D unresolved. The material sequenced was peripheral blood. The CDR3 spells CASSLVSGVFKYGYTF. The CDR3 nucleotides are TGTGCCAGTAGTTTAGTGTCCGGGGTTTTCAAGTATGGCTACACCTTC.